This T cell receptor (beta chain) was identified in a study of blood T cell repertoires in COVID-19. Study details: Donors in the United States, Italy and Spain gave samples during acute or convalescent COVID-19.

Original data processing: Reference gene primer amplification yielded estimated nucleated cell counts. Clones were sequenced by immunoSEQ multiplex PCR, and TCRdb holds only the in-frame ones, with some missing. That table is the source of V, J and clone size, and D and trimming were worked out from the DNA. The sample contains 130,000 or so clones, under 90% of which appear only once. The CDR3 is 15 residues long. Germline V CDR1 and CDR2: SGHKS, YYEKEE (reference sequence). Trimming removed 0 bases from V and 1 base from J, with 10 bases in between. Sequenced sample: peripheral blood. The chain carries TRBV5-5 and TRBJ1-2; D gene ambiguous. The clonotype comes from a woman between 70 and 85 years old with acute or convalescent COVID-19. The CDR3 DNA reads TGTGCCAGCAGCTTGGCGGCAGGCTATAACTATGGCTACACCTTC. Translated, it gives CASSLAAGYNYGYTF.